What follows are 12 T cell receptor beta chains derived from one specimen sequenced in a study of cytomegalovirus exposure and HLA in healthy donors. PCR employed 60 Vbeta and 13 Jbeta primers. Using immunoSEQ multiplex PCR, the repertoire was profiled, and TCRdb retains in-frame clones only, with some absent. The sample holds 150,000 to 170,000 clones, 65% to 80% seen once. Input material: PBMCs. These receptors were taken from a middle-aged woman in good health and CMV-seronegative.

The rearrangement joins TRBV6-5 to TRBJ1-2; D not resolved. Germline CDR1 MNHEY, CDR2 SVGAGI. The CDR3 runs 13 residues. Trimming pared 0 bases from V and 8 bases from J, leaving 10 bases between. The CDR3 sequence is CASSYSRRFGYTF. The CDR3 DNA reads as TGTGCCAGCAGTTACTCGAGGAGGTTCGGCTACACCTTC.

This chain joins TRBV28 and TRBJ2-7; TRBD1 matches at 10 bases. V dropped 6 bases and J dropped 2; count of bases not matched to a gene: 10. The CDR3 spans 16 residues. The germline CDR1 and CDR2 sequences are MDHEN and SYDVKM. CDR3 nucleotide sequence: TGTGCCAGCAGCAGTACCGGGACAGGGGAGCCCTACGAGCAGTACTTC. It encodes CASSSTGTGEPYEQYF.

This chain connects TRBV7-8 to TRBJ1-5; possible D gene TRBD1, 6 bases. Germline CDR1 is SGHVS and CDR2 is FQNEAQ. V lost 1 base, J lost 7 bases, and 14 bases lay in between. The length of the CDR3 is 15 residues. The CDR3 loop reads CASSLGAGAQQPQHF. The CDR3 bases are TGTGCCAGCAGCTTAGGGGCAGGGGCCCAACAGCCCCAGCATTTT. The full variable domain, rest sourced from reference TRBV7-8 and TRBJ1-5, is GAGVSQSPRYKVAKRGQDVALRCDPISGHVSLFWYQQALGQGPEFLTYFQNEAQLDKSGLPSDRFFAERPEGSVSTLKIQRTQQEDSAVYLCASSLGAGAQQPQHFGDGTRLSIL.

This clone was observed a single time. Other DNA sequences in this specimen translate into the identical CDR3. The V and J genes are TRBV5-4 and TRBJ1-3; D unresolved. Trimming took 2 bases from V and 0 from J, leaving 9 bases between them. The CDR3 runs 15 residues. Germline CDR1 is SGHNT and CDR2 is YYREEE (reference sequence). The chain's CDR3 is CASSLDRGSGNTIYF. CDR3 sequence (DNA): TGTGCCAGCAGCTTAGACCGAGGCTCTGGAAACACCATATATTTT.

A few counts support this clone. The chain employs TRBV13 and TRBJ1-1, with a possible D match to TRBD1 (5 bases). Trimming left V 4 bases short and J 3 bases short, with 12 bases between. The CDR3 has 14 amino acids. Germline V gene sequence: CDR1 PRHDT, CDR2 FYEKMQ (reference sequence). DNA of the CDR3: TGTGCCAGCAGCTCTCGAAACAGGTACACTGAAGCTTTCTTT. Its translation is CASSSRNRYTEAFF.

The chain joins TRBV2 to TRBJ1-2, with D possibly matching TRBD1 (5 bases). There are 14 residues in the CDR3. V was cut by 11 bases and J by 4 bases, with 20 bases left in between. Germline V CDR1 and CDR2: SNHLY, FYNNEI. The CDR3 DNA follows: TGTGCCTTGCCCCCCCAGGGCCCAAGCTATGGCTACACCTTC. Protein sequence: CALPPQGPSYGYTF.

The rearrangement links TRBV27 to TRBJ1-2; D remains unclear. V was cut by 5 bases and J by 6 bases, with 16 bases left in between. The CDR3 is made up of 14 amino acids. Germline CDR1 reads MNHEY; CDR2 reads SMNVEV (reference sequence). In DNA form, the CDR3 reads TGTGCCAGCAGTCTTGGACGGGGTGGTGATGGCTACACCTTC. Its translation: CASSLGRGGDGYTF.

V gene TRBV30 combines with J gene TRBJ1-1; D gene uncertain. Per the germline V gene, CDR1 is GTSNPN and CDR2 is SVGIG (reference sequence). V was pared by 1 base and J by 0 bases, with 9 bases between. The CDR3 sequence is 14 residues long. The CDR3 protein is CAWSAFSMNTEAFF. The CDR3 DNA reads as TGTGCCTGGAGTGCCTTCAGTATGAACACTGAAGCTTTCTTT. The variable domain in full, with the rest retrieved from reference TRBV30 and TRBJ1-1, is SQTIHQWPATLVQPVGSPLSLECTVEGTSNPNLYWYRQAAGRGLQLLFYSVGIGQISSEVPQNLSASRPQDRQFILSSKKLLLSDSGFYLCAWSAFSMNTEAFFGQGTRLTVV.

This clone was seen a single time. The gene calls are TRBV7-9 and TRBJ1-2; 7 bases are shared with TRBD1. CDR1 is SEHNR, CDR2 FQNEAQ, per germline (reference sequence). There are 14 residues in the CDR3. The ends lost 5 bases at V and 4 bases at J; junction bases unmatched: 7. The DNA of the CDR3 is TGTGCCAGCAGCCGTCCGGGACAGCTCTATGGCTACACCTTC. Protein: CASSRPGQLYGYTF.

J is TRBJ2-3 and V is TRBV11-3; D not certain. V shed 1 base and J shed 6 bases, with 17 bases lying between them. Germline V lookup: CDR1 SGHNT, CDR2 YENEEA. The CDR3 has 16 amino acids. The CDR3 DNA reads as TGTGCCAGCAGCTTAGTTTCCGGTTCTCCTAGGGATACGCAGTATTTT. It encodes CASSLVSGSPRDTQYF.

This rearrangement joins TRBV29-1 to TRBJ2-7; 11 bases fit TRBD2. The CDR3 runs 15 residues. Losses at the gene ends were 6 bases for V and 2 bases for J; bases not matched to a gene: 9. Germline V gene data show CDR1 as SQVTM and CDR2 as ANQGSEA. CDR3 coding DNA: TGCAGCGTCCGTCCGGGACTAGCGGAAACCTACGAGCAGTACTTC. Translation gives CSVRPGLAETYEQYF.

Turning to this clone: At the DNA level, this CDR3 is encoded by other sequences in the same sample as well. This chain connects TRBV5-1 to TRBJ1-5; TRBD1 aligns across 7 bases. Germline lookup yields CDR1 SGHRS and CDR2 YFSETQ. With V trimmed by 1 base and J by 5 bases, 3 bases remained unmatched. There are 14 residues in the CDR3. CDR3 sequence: CASSLTGEDQPQHF. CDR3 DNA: TGCGCCAGCAGCTTGACAGGGGAAGATCAGCCCCAGCATTTT.